This entry features one T cell receptor beta chain sequence. Its antigen is still unknown. The V and J ends lost 1 base and 6 bases, in that order; junction bases with no gene match: 9. The germline V gene has CDR1 LNHDA and CDR2 SQIVND (reference sequence). There are 16 residues in the CDR3. These data come from a study of a mutant IDH1 vaccine in newly diagnosed glioma. The data were produced by immunoSEQ multiplex PCR, yet TCRdb's version contains in-frame clones alone and is incomplete. The table lists about 94,000 clones, roughly 91% of them singletons, with roughly 0.74% in the top ten. Time point denoted: week 47, end of study. In every dose of vaccine, 300 ug of mutant IDH1 20-mer peptide was given alongside topical imiquimod.

This specimen consisted of PBMCs, obtained from a glioma patient whose treatment included an IDH1 peptide vaccine. The source is a woman aged 45-65 years with glioma. V and J are TRBV19 and TRBJ2-1; TRBD2 matches 7 bases. Written as DNA, the CDR3 is TGTGCCAGTAGTATAGCTCGCGGGAGTGTTCCCAATGAGCAGTTCTTC. Translated, it gives CASSIARGSVPNEQFF.